The 20 T cell receptor beta chains presented below share a single source sample, sequenced in a study of blood T cells in healthy people across ages. Using a J-beta primer mix together with a sample-barcoded 5' primer, a second PCR was run for about 7 to 12 cycles. One entry per CDR3 protein, called by TCRdb with MiXCR from the 5' RACE reads. The data show some 370,000 distinct CDR3 sequences, roughly half seen once. Source material: blood. The receptors were gathered from a man in his sixties in good health.

V and J are TRBV5-1 and TRBJ2-3; D gene unclear. This CDR3 has 13 residues. From germline, CDR1 is SGHRS and CDR2 YFSETQ. V dropped 2 bases and J dropped 3 bases, with 7 bases sitting between them. In nucleotides, the CDR3 is TGCGCCAGCAGCTTACAGACAACAGATACGCAGTATTTT. It is translated as CASSLQTTDTQYF.

This clonotype was counted between two and nine times. The CDR3: CASSLAARDRDIQYF. As DNA, the CDR3 is TGTGCCAGCAGCTTAGCAGCCAGGGATAGGGACATTCAGTACTTC. The chain employs TRBV7-9 and TRBJ2-4, with D perhaps matching TRBD1 (5 bases). The CDR3 spans 15 residues. V dropped 0 bases and J dropped 8 bases, with 14 bases sitting between them. Per the germline V gene, CDR1 is SEHNR and CDR2 is FQNEAQ (reference sequence).

The gene calls are TRBV20-1 and TRBJ2-5, with 8 bases matching TRBD1. The J call may be wrong; the DNA end is better matched by TRBJ2-7. CDR1 is DFQATT and CDR2 is SNEGSKA in the germline V gene (reference sequence). CDR3 length: 14 amino acids. CDR3 protein: CSALTGQGRYEQYF. DNA for the CDR3: TGCAGTGCTCTCACCGGACAGGGCAGGTACGAGCAGTACTTC.

The chain is built from TRBV28 and TRBJ1-5; D remains unclear. CDR3 size: 11 residues. V lost 9 bases and J lost 2, with 5 bases in between. Germline V lookup: CDR1 MDHEN, CDR2 SYDVKM. Here the CDR3 DNA reads TGTGCCAGTGCTGGCAATCAGCCCCAGCATTTT. Translation: CASAGNQPQHF.

CDR3 bases: TGTGCCAGCACCTCAATCAGGGGAGCCTACGAGCAGTACTTC. Translating gives CASTSIRGAYEQYF. The rearrangement uses TRBV28 and TRBJ2-5, with a weak D call TRBD1 (6 bases). The tail of the sequence fits TRBJ2-7 better, so the J call may be wrong. The germline gives CDR1 MDHEN, CDR2 SYDVKM. This CDR3 comprises 14 residues.

The chain recombines TRBV2 with TRBJ2-7; 7 bases are a match to TRBD1. Looked up from germline, CDR1 is SNHLY and CDR2 is FYNNEI. The CDR3 extends over 13 amino acids. The trim removed 8 bases at V and 3 bases at J, leaving 7 bases unmatched. CDR3 sequence reads: CASSARTGYEQYF. The DNA of the CDR3 is TGTGCCAGCTCCGCTAGGACAGGCTACGAGCAGTACTTC.

The chain carries TRBV11-3 and TRBJ2-5, with D tentatively TRBD2 (6 bases). The CDR3 covers 14 residues. V lost 1 base to trimming and J lost 11 bases, with 17 bases between them. The germline V gene encodes CDR1 SGHNT and CDR2 YENEEA. The CDR3 DNA follows: TGTGCCAGCAGCTTAGTGCTCGGGGGAGGTGAGCAGTACTTC. Its translation is CASSLVLGGGEQYF.

The chain's CDR3 is CASSYPETYNEQFF. The CDR3 DNA is TGCGCCAGCAGCTATCCAGAAACCTACAATGAGCAGTTCTTC. The gene calls are TRBV5-1 and TRBJ2-1, with unresolved D. V dropped 3 bases and J dropped 2 bases, with 9 bases sitting between them. Germline loops: CDR1 SGHRS, CDR2 YFSETQ. The length of the CDR3 is 14 residues. Filled out from reference TRBV5-1 and TRBJ2-1, the complete variable domain reads KAGVTQTPRYLIKTRGQQVTLSCSPISGHRSVSWYQQTPGQGLQFLFEYFSETQRNKGNFPGRFSGRQFSNSRSEMNVSTLELGDSALYLCASSYPETYNEQFFGPGTRLTVL.

This clonotype came up many times. The chain carries TRBV27 and TRBJ2-3; the D gene is possibly TRBD1 (6 bases). The CDR3 extends over 18 amino acids. CDR1 and CDR2 from the germline V gene are MNHEY and SMNVEV (reference sequence). The V gene lost 3 bases and the J gene lost 0 bases, with 19 bases spanning the gap. The CDR3 bases are TGTGCCAGCAGTTTCTCCCGTACCAGGGGTCGTAGCACAGATACGCAGTATTTT. Translated: CASSFSRTRGRSTDTQYF.

There are many counts of this clonotype. V gene TRBV12-3 or TRBV12-4 combines with J gene TRBJ2-7, with TRBD1 matching over 8 bases. V trimming: 2 bases; J trimming: 3 bases; junction bases outside the gene matches: 6. There are 15 residues in the CDR3. CDR3 nucleotides: TGTGCCAGCAGTTTAAGGGCAGGGGGCCTCTACGAGCAGTACTTC. Amino acids: CASSLRAGGLYEQYF.

The rearrangement uses TRBV5-6 and TRBJ2-1; no reliable D call. The CDR3 runs to 14 residues. V gave up 0 bases and J gave up 3 bases, with 7 bases separating them. From germline, CDR1 is SGHDT and CDR2 YYEEEE. CDR3 sequence: CASSLGVVYNEQFF. CDR3 nucleotide sequence: TGTGCCAGCAGCTTGGGGGTAGTCTACAATGAGCAGTTCTTC.

This clonotype was detected only once. The V and J genes are TRBV20-1 and TRBJ2-5; tentatively, D is TRBD1 (7 bases). The CDR3 totals 16 residues. The germline V gene encodes CDR1 DFQATT and CDR2 SNEGSKA (reference sequence). With 0 bases removed from V and 5 bases from J, the gap between germline ends came to 19 bases. The chain's CDR3 is CSARDAASEGGETQYF. The DNA for the CDR3 is TGCAGTGCTAGAGATGCTGCTAGCGAAGGGGGCGAGACCCAGTACTTC.

The chain couples TRBV20-1 to TRBJ1-5; 10 bases map to TRBD1. V trimming: 3 bases; J trimming: 1 base; junction bases outside the gene matches: 3. CDR3 size: 15 residues. Germline-derived CDR1 and CDR2 are DFQATT and SNEGSKA (reference sequence). The CDR3 region has the DNA TGCAGTGCTAGGGGGACAGGGGAGAGCAATCAGCCCCAGCATTTT. Translated, it gives CSARGTGESNQPQHF.

This clonotype was observed many times. The rearrangement uses TRBV7-9 and TRBJ2-7; D remains ambiguous. V was trimmed by 1 base and J by 4 bases, leaving 5 bases between them. The V gene's germline CDR1 is SEHNR and CDR2 FQNEAQ (reference sequence). This CDR3 contains 12 residues. CDR3 residues: CASSLGFYEQYF. As DNA, the CDR3 is TGTGCCAGCAGCTTAGGGTTTTACGAGCAGTACTTC.

V usage is TRBV20-1 and J usage is TRBJ2-1, with a tentative D call TRBD2 (6 bases). The V gene lost 5 bases and the J gene lost 5 bases, with 16 bases spanning the gap. The germline V gene has CDR1 DFQATT and CDR2 SNEGSKA (reference sequence). CDR3 size: 14 residues. The CDR3: CSAPRGRGNNEQFF. The DNA of the CDR3 is TGCAGTGCTCCGCGTGGTCGCGGGAACAATGAGCAGTTCTTC.

This sequence joins TRBV20-1 and TRBJ2-7; no reliable D call. Germline CDR1 is DFQATT and CDR2 is SNEGSKA (reference sequence). The CDR3 has 11 residues. Between the trimmed V and J ends, which lost 3 bases and 3 bases, there was a span of 6 bases. In nucleotides, the CDR3 is TGCAGTGCTAGGGGCCTCTACGAGCAGTACTTC. It translates to CSARGLYEQYF.

CDR3: CASSPTHRVGNYGYTF. The DNA for the CDR3 is TGTGCCAGCAGCCCTACACACAGGGTCGGTAACTATGGCTACACCTTC. The J gene is TRBJ1-2, the V gene TRBV3-1, with D maybe TRBD1 (6 bases). Germline V gene data show CDR1 as LGHDT and CDR2 as YNNKEL (reference sequence). This CDR3 spans 16 amino acids. The V gene lost 4 bases and the J gene lost 1 base, with 16 bases spanning the gap.

The chain combines TRBV2 with TRBJ2-1; 8 bases align to TRBD1. CDR1 is SNHLY, CDR2 FYNNEI, per germline. The CDR3 covers 12 residues. J was trimmed by 13 bases and V by 4 bases; bases with no gene match: 6. CDR3 in DNA: TGTGCCAGCAGTGTACAGGGGGTGGGACAGTTCTTC. It is translated as CASSVQGVGQFF.

The CDR3 sequence is CASSPVKGRTDTQYF. CDR3 bases: TGTGCCAGCAGCCCCGTCAAGGGACGCACAGATACGCAGTATTTT. The rearrangement uses TRBV11-2 and TRBJ2-3; D is perhaps TRBD1 or TRBD2 (5 bases each). The CDR3 has 15 amino acids. The ends were cut back, 5 bases at V and 1 base at J, with 13 bases in the middle. Germline V gene sequence: CDR1 SGHAT, CDR2 FQNNGV.

This clonotype occurred a few times. The chain combines TRBV29-1 with TRBJ2-7, with unresolved D. Germline V gene lookup returns CDR1 SQVTM and CDR2 ANQGSEA. Trimming pared 7 bases from V and 5 bases from J, leaving 15 bases between. The CDR3 runs to 12 residues. The CDR3 DNA follows: TGCAGCGCCCGAGATCTCCTTGACGAGCAGTACTTC. This gives the protein CSARDLLDEQYF.